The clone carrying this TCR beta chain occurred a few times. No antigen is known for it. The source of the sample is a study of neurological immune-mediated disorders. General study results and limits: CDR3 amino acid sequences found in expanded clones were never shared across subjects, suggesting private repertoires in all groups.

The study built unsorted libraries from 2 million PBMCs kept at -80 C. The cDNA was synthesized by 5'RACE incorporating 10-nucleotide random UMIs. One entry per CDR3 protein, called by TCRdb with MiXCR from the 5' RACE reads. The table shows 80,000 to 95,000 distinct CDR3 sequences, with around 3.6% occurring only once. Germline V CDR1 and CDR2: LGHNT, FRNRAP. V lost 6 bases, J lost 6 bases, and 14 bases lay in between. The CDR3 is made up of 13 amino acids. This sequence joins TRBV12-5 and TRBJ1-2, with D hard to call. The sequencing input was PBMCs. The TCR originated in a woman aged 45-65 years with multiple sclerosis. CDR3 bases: TGTGCTAGTGGGGTCCCCGGGCTCAATGGCTACACCTTC. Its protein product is CASGVPGLNGYTF.